This T cell receptor beta chain emerged from a study of blood T cell repertoires in COVID-19. Study-level background: COVID-19 samples, acute and convalescent, were from the United States, Italy and Spain. Sources were T cells, B-cell-depleted T cells, or PBMCs; the material itself was cDNA or gDNA.

Germline V gene lookup returns CDR1 MGHDK and CDR2 SYGVNS. The CDR3 has 14 amino acids. Trimming stripped 6 bases from V and 4 bases from J, with 12 bases between. Authors' data handling: It was from reference gene primer amplification that nucleated cell counts were estimated. Method: immunoSEQ multiplex PCR; TCRdb's copy keeps in-frame clones and lacks some. Clone size and the V and J calls come from that table; the DNA yielded D and trimming. The top ten hold approximately 2% of the sample, which has a few hundred thousand clones, approximately 82% seen once. The TCR comes from a man aged 35 to 55 who had recovered from COVID-19. Sequenced: peripheral blood. The chain joins TRBV25-1 to TRBJ1-4; D gene unclear. CDR3 protein: CASSLPGLNEKLFF. The CDR3, as DNA: TGTGCCAGCAGCCTCCCCGGACTTAATGAAAAACTGTTTTTT.